This entry describes one T cell receptor (beta chain). This may stem from a read error, because a much larger clone lies one nucleotide away. The CDR3 is 13 amino acids. Germline V gene sequence: CDR1 SGHTA, CDR2 FQGNSA. J was trimmed by 7 bases and V by 3 bases; bases with no gene match: 3. This sample is drawn from a study of T cells in narcolepsy. The data were produced by immunoSEQ multiplex PCR, yet TCRdb's version contains in-frame clones alone and is incomplete. The data hold 10,000 or so clones, with just over 70% observed a single time. Material: CD45RA- memory CD8+ T cells from PBMCs. The clonotype was recovered from a human donor with narcolepsy. The V call is TRBV7-2, the J call TRBJ2-1, with 7 bases matching TRBD2. The CDR3 DNA is TGTGCCAGCAGCTTCGCCGGGGGGAATGAGCAGTTCTTC. It codes for CASSFAGGNEQFF.